Following are 24 T cell receptor beta chains from one sample sequenced in a study of beta chain features in type 1 diabetes. The entirety of the isolated RNA underwent reverse transcription, so expressed TCRB transcripts were sequenced. Method: immunoSEQ multiplex PCR; TCRdb's copy keeps in-frame clones and lacks some. Of 860,000 or so clones in the sample, about 17% were seen once. The sequenced sample consisted of naive CD4+ T cells from blood. These receptors were taken from a woman aged 18-35 years in good health.

This clone has more than one count but fewer than ten. The chain uses TRBV9 and TRBJ2-2; D remains ambiguous. The CDR3 covers 12 residues. The V gene's germline CDR1 is SGDLS and CDR2 YYNGEE. V was shortened by 4 bases and J by 4 bases, with 5 bases between the two germline ends. The CDR3 region has the DNA TGTGCCAGCAGCTTTATCACCGGGGAGCTGTTTTTT. It translates to CASSFITGELFF. Based on the CDR3 plus reference TRBV9 and TRBJ2-2, the full variable domain is DSGVTQTPKHLITATGQRVTLRCSPRSGDLSVYWYQQSLDQGLQFLIQYYNGEERAKGNILERFSAQQFPDLHSELNLSSLELGDSALYFCASSFITGELFFGEGSRLTVL.

This clone was found a few times. The chain recombines TRBV13 with TRBJ2-7; D not certain. Trimming removed 6 bases at V and 2 bases at J, with 14 bases between. Germline assignment: CDR1 PRHDT and CDR2 FYEKMQ (reference sequence). This CDR3 contains 14 residues. This chain's CDR3 is CASSLRGSTYEQYF. In DNA form, the CDR3 reads TGTGCCAGCAGTCTACGCGGTTCGACCTACGAGCAGTACTTC.

This chain uses TRBV15 with TRBJ2-1; TRBD2 aligns across 7 bases. The germline CDR1 and CDR2 sequences are LNHNV and YYDKDF (reference sequence). V shed 1 base, J shed 10 bases, and the junction held 10 bases outside the gene matches. The CDR3 runs 15 residues. The CDR3 sequence is CATSRGYGLGVEQFF. CDR3 nucleotide sequence: TGTGCCACCAGCAGAGGTTACGGACTAGGGGTAGAGCAGTTCTTC.

V gene TRBV27 combines with J gene TRBJ2-7, with a weak D call TRBD1 (6 bases). The germline CDR1 and CDR2 sequences are MNHEY and SMNVEV (reference sequence). The CDR3 covers 17 residues. V was trimmed by 5 bases and J by 3 bases, leaving 23 bases between them. CDR3 sequence (DNA): TGTGCCAGCAGTCTCCGACAGGTTCGTTTCGGGAACTACGAGCAGTACTTC. Protein product: CASSLRQVRFGNYEQYF.

The chain has TRBV19 and TRBJ2-7, with TRBD2 as a possible D gene (6 bases). In germline, CDR1 is LNHDA, CDR2 SQIVND (reference sequence). V lost 7 bases and J lost 2, with 18 bases in between. The CDR3 covers 15 residues. The CDR3 protein is CASTPSSGPAYEQYF. As DNA, the CDR3 is TGTGCCAGTACCCCATCGAGCGGGCCAGCCTACGAGCAGTACTTC.

The J gene is TRBJ2-2, the V gene TRBV4-2, with 7 bases aligning to TRBD1. Germline CDR1 reads LGHNA; CDR2 reads YNFKEQ. With V trimmed by 2 bases and J by 4 bases, 4 bases remained unmatched. The CDR3 sequence is 15 residues long. CDR3 in amino acids: CASSQRGRPTGELFF. In DNA, the CDR3 is TGTGCCAGCAGCCAAAGGGGGCGGCCCACCGGGGAGCTGTTTTTT.

This clone turned up a few times. The CDR3 region is CASSPGAGLGYTF. CDR3 nucleotides: TGCGCCAGCAGTCCTGGGGCAGGGTTGGGCTACACCTTC. J is TRBJ1-2 and V is TRBV5-1; possibly TRBD1 for D (5 bases). The CDR3 is made up of 13 amino acids. The V gene lost 5 bases and the J gene lost 8 bases, with 16 bases spanning the gap. Germline V CDR1 and CDR2: SGHRS, YFSETQ.

The chain recombines TRBV18 with TRBJ2-7; D is uncertain. Germline V gene lookup returns CDR1 KGHSH and CDR2 LQKENI. Trimming cost V 0 bases and J 4 bases, with 7 bases left between them. The CDR3 has 13 amino acids. The CDR3 DNA reads as TGTGCCAGCTCACCACCGTCGGTTTACGAGCAGTACTTC. This codes for CASSPPSVYEQYF.

The chain recombines TRBV7-9 with TRBJ2-2; 8 bases agree with TRBD2. CDR1 is SEHNR, CDR2 FQNEAQ, per germline (reference sequence). This CDR3 is built from 15 residues. V was clipped by 2 bases and J by 5 bases; unmatched bases: 4. The DNA of the CDR3 is TGTGCCAGCAGCTTAATAGCGGGATCAACCGGGGAGCTGTTTTTT. This encodes CASSLIAGSTGELFF.

The table lists this clone with many counts. The chain recombines TRBV2 with TRBJ2-6; D not resolved. The CDR3 is 14 residues long. Per germline, CDR1 SNHLY and CDR2 FYNNEI. V gave up 7 bases and J gave up 0 bases, with 7 bases separating them. CDR3 amino acids: CASTKVSGANVLTF. CDR3 coding DNA: TGTGCCAGCACCAAGGTCTCTGGGGCCAACGTCCTGACTTTC.

This clone has a handful of counts. The chain recombines TRBV7-2 with TRBJ2-2; TRBD2 agrees at 7 bases. Germline trimming cut 5 bases from V and 13 bases from J; bases unmatched to any gene: 16. CDR1 is SGHTA and CDR2 is FQGNSA in the germline V gene. The length of the CDR3 is 15 residues. The chain's CDR3 is CASSTIGTTVGGLFF. Here the CDR3 DNA reads TGTGCCAGCAGCACTATCGGGACTACCGTGGGTGGGCTGTTTTTT.

This chain uses TRBV7-2 with TRBJ1-2, with a tentative D call TRBD1 (6 bases). CDR1 and CDR2 (germline): SGHTA, FQGNSA. The CDR3 is 12 amino acids. V was clipped by 7 bases and J by 8 bases, with 14 bases between them. The chain's CDR3 is CASTEGGLGYTF. CDR3 sequence (DNA): TGTGCCAGCACCGAAGGGGGGTTGGGCTACACCTTC.

This clone was found a few times. The chain recombines TRBV18 with TRBJ2-7; possibly TRBD1 for D (5 bases). The V end was cut by 2 bases, the J end by 1 base, with 12 bases between. The CDR3 runs 15 residues. Germline V gives CDR1 KGHSH, CDR2 LQKENI. Here the CDR3 DNA reads TGTGCCAGCTCACCAGCAGGGAAGGGGTCCTACGAGCAGTACTTC. It is translated as CASSPAGKGSYEQYF.

There are a few counts of this clone. In DNA form, the CDR3 reads TGTGCCAGCAGCCTTTGGACAGGGCGGAACACCGGGGAGCTGTTTTTT. Translating gives CASSLWTGRNTGELFF. The chain is built from TRBV14 and TRBJ2-2; 8 bases fit TRBD1. V shed 4 bases, J shed 1 base, and the junction held 5 bases outside the gene matches. The CDR3 totals 16 residues. The germline gives CDR1 SGHDN, CDR2 FVKESK.

This clone occurred a few times. The chain has TRBV6-5 and TRBJ1-5, with D tentatively TRBD1 (5 bases). The ends were cut back, 6 bases at V and 4 bases at J, with 10 bases in the middle. The CDR3 has 13 amino acids. CDR1 is MNHEY, CDR2 SVGAGI, per germline. The CDR3 reads CASRFAGNQPQHF. The CDR3, as DNA: TGTGCCAGCAGATTCGCAGGGAATCAGCCCCAGCATTTT.

This clone has a count of ten or more. The sample contains more than one DNA sequence encoding this CDR3. The J gene is TRBJ1-4, the V gene TRBV7-9; 10 bases match TRBD1. The ends lost 5 bases at V and 8 bases at J; junction bases unmatched: 5. CDR1 and CDR2 (germline): SEHNR, FQNEAQ (reference sequence). The CDR3 is made up of 14 amino acids. DNA for the CDR3: TGTGCCAGCAGCCCGGGACAGGGGAGAGAAAAACTGTTTTTT. This encodes CASSPGQGREKLFF.

The sample holds a few counts of this clone. The genes are TRBV25-1 and TRBJ2-7; D gene unclear. This CDR3 is 17 amino acids long. V dropped 6 bases and J dropped 2 bases, with 23 bases sitting between them. Germline-derived CDR1 and CDR2 are MGHDK and SYGVNS. The CDR3 here is CASSGSLAESVPYEQYF. The CDR3 DNA reads TGTGCCAGCAGCGGGTCTTTGGCGGAATCGGTCCCCTACGAGCAGTACTTC.

The CDR3 nucleotides read TGCGCCAGCAGCCAAGGAGGGGGACTAGCGGGCACAGATACGCAGTATTTT. Its protein product is CASSQGGGLAGTDTQYF. The chain combines TRBV4-3 with TRBJ2-3; TRBD2 agrees at 11 bases. Germline CDR1 and CDR2: LGHNA and YSLEER. V was pared by 1 base and J by 1 base, with 4 bases of the junction left unmatched. CDR3 length equals 17 residues.

This clone was recorded a few times. This sequence joins TRBV18 and TRBJ2-5; no firm D call. Germline-derived CDR1 and CDR2 are KGHSH and LQKENI. The CDR3 runs 14 residues. Trimming shortened V by 0 bases and J by 4 bases, and 9 bases separated the two germline ends. The CDR3 protein is CASSPPATVETQYF. CDR3 nucleotide sequence: TGTGCCAGCTCACCACCTGCTACGGTAGAGACCCAGTACTTC.

This clone was seen a handful of times. The sample has other DNA sequences that encode this CDR3 too. This chain links TRBV27 with TRBJ1-5, with D possibly TRBD1 on 5 matching bases. This CDR3 has 14 amino acids. From germline, CDR1 is MNHEY and CDR2 SMNVEV (reference sequence). V gave up 3 bases and J gave up 2 bases, with 8 bases separating them. CDR3 amino acids: CASSFREGNQPQHF. The CDR3 nucleotides read TGTGCCAGCAGTTTCAGGGAGGGCAATCAGCCCCAGCATTTT.

V is TRBV11-2 and J is TRBJ2-7; D not certain. This CDR3 has 16 amino acids. V gave up 4 bases and J gave up 3 bases, with 19 bases separating them. The germline V gene encodes CDR1 SGHAT and CDR2 FQNNGV. CDR3 in amino acids: CASSSAGPLANYEQYF. CDR3 bases: TGTGCCAGCAGCTCAGCAGGACCCCTGGCAAACTACGAGCAGTACTTC.

This clone was counted between two and nine times. V and J are TRBV5-4 and TRBJ2-2, with 8 bases matching TRBD2. CDR1 is SGHNT, CDR2 YYREEE, per germline (reference sequence). Trimming at V came to 4 bases and at J to 6 bases, leaving 11 bases not matched to a gene. This CDR3 comprises 16 residues. CDR3 sequence (DNA): TGTGCCAGCAGCCGACCGGGACTAGGGGGTTCCGGGGAGCTGTTTTTT. Residues: CASSRPGLGGSGELFF. Full variable domain (rest looked up from reference TRBV5-4 and TRBJ2-2): ETGVTQSPTHLIKTRGQQVTLRCSSQSGHNTVSWYQQALGQGPQFIFQYYREEENGRGNFPPRFSGLQFPNYSSELNVNALELDDSALYLCASSRPGLGGSGELFFGEGSRLTVL.

This chain uses TRBV7-8 with TRBJ2-1; D is undetermined. CDR1 and CDR2 (germline): SGHVS, FQNEAQ. CDR3 length equals 14 residues. Trimming removed 6 bases at V and 0 bases at J, with 9 bases between. CDR3 nucleotides: TGTGCCAGCAGTTGGGCTAGCTCCTACAATGAGCAGTTCTTC. Translating gives CASSWASSYNEQFF.

J is TRBJ2-2 and V is TRBV19, with 13 bases lining up with TRBD2. V lost 1 base to trimming and J lost 6 bases; unmatched junction nucleotides: 5. Germline CDR1 reads LNHDA; CDR2 reads SQIVND (reference sequence). CDR3 length: 17 amino acids. Here the CDR3 DNA reads TGTGCCAGTAGTATAGGGACTAGCGGGAGTTGGGCCGGGGAGCTGTTTTTT. Protein product: CASSIGTSGSWAGELFF.